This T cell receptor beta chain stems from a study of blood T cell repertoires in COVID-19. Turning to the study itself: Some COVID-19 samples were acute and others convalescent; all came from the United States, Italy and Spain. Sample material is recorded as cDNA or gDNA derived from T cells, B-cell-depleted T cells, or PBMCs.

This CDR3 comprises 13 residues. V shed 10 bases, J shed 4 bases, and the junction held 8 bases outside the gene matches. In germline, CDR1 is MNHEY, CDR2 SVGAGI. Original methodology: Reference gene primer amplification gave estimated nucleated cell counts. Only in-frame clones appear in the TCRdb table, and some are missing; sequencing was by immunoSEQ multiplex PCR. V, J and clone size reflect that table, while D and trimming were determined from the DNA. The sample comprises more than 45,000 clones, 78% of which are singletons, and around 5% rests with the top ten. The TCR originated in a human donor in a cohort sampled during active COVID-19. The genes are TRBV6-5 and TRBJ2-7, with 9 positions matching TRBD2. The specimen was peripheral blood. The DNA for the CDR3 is TGTGCCACCAGGGGACTAGCATGGTACGAGCAGTACTTC. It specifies CATRGLAWYEQYF.